Listed here are 25 T cell receptor beta chains from one sample, sequenced in a study of blood T cell repertoires in COVID-19. Profiled with immunoSEQ multiplex PCR; TCRdb holds only in-frame clones, not every one. The table shows roughly 300,000 clones, with under 95% occurring only once. Input material: PBMCs or T cells enriched from blood (not recorded which). These receptor sequences come from a woman in her 30s who had recovered from COVID-19.

The J gene is TRBJ2-1, the V gene TRBV3-1 (or the pseudogene TRBV3-2), with D possibly TRBD2 on 6 matching bases. V was shortened by 1 base and J by 4 bases, with 17 bases between the two germline ends. Germline CDR1 and CDR2: LGHDT and YNNKEL (reference sequence). The CDR3 has 17 residues. The CDR3 DNA is TGTGCCAGCAGCCAAGTAGCCTGGCCGGGAGCGTACAATGAGCAGTTCTTC. This sequence encodes CASSQVAWPGAYNEQFF.

The chain has TRBV11-2 and TRBJ1-2, with a weak D call TRBD1 (6 bases). Looked up from germline, CDR1 is SGHAT and CDR2 is FQNNGV. V lost 2 bases to trimming and J lost 6 bases, with 10 bases between them. The CDR3 runs 13 residues. The CDR3 coding sequence is TGTGCCAGCAGCTTACCGACAGGCAATGGCTACACCTTC. It is translated as CASSLPTGNGYTF.

This chain joins TRBV6-5 and TRBJ1-2; possibly TRBD1 for D (5 bases). The CDR3 consists of 14 residues. CDR1 and CDR2 from the germline V gene are MNHEY and SVGAGI. V lost 5 bases to trimming and J lost 6 bases, with 16 bases between them. The CDR3 sequence is CASSHRGAADGYTF. In DNA form, the CDR3 reads TGTGCCAGCAGTCACCGCGGGGCGGCCGATGGCTACACCTTC.

The rearrangement links TRBV19 to TRBJ1-5; tentatively, D is TRBD1 (6 bases). Germline V gives CDR1 LNHDA, CDR2 SQIVND (reference sequence). V was clipped by 5 bases and J by 0 bases, with 26 bases between them. This CDR3 contains 20 residues. As DNA, the CDR3 is TGTGCCAGTAGTTTCAGGCGGAAGACAGGCAAAACTACTAGCAATCAGCCCCAGCATTTT. Amino acid sequence: CASSFRRKTGKTTSNQPQHF.

The chain recombines TRBV7-2 with TRBJ1-4; D is perhaps TRBD1 (5 bases). Germline V gene sequence: CDR1 SGHTA, CDR2 FQGNSA. Trimming cost V 6 bases and J 6 bases, with 20 bases left between them. The CDR3 totals 16 residues. For the CDR3, the DNA is TGTGCCAGCAGTCGGGGGGGAGAGGGCACCTATGAAAAACTGTTTTTT. Amino acids: CASSRGGEGTYEKLFF.

This rearrangement joins TRBV9 to TRBJ1-6; 9 positions agree with TRBD1. Germline-derived CDR1 and CDR2 are SGDLS and YYNGEE. This CDR3 region has 15 residues. Trimming cost V 4 bases and J 9 bases; bases outside gene matches: 8. CDR3 in DNA: TGTGCCAGCAGCCCCCTAGACAGGGGGATTTCACCCCTCCACTTT. Its protein is CASSPLDRGISPLHF.

This sequence joins TRBV7-2 and TRBJ2-1; TRBD2 matches at 13 bases. Germline CDR1 reads SGHTA; CDR2 reads FQGNSA. Germline trimming cut 4 bases from V and 4 bases from J; bases unmatched to any gene: 4. This CDR3 region has 16 residues. The DNA for the CDR3 is TGTGCCAGCAGCTCCCGACTAGCGGGAGGTTACAATGAGCAGTTCTTC. Translation: CASSSRLAGGYNEQFF. The whole variable domain, remainder taken from reference TRBV7-2 and TRBJ2-1, is GAGVSQSPSNKVTEKGKDVELRCDPISGHTALYWYRQSLGQGLEFLIYFQGNSAPDKSGLPSDRFSAERTGGSVSTLTIQRTQQEDSAVYLCASSSRLAGGYNEQFFGPGTRLTVL.

The count of this clone is one. This chain joins TRBV12-3 or TRBV12-4 and TRBJ1-2; D might be TRBD1 (5 bases). The germline V and J ends were trimmed by 5 bases and 8 bases, with 15 bases remaining between them. The CDR3 is 13 amino acids. CDR3 amino acids: CASSAPGLRGYTF. CDR3 DNA: TGTGCCAGCAGTGCGCCGGGACTACGGGGCTACACCTTC.

The rearrangement joins TRBV10-1 to TRBJ2-7; D is unresolved. Germline V gene data show CDR1 as WNHNN and CDR2 as SYGVQD (reference sequence). The V gene lost 4 bases and the J gene lost 5 bases, with 18 bases spanning the gap. The CDR3 contains 15 residues. The CDR3 spells CASSVRPSLGHEQYF. The CDR3 DNA follows: TGCGCCAGCAGTGTACGCCCCTCATTGGGCCACGAGCAGTACTTC.

The V gene is TRBV6-4, the J gene TRBJ1-4; D is perhaps TRBD1 (6 bases). The CDR3 sequence is 14 residues long. Germline V CDR1 and CDR2: MRHNA, SNTAGT. The V end was cut by 8 bases, the J end by 5 bases, with 15 bases between. CDR3 residues: CASSPGHVNEKLFF. The CDR3 nucleotides are TGTGCCAGCTCCCCGGGACATGTAAATGAAAAACTGTTTTTT.

V gene TRBV24-1 combines with J gene TRBJ2-6; D is unresolved. Germline assignment: CDR1 KGHDR and CDR2 SFDVKD. The V end lost 5 bases, the J end lost 6 bases, and 19 bases lay between the germline ends. There are 17 residues in the CDR3. The CDR3 loop is CATSVGGKLVAANVLTF. In DNA, the CDR3 is TGTGCCACCAGTGTCGGCGGAAAACTCGTAGCGGCCAACGTCCTGACTTTC.

The chain combines TRBV5-1 with TRBJ2-1; TRBD2 matches at 7 bases. Unmatched junction bases numbered 5, after V lost 5 bases and J lost 3 bases. The length of the CDR3 is 14 residues. Germline V gene lookup returns CDR1 SGHRS and CDR2 YFSETQ. The DNA for the CDR3 is TGCGCCAGCAGTATGTCGGGAGGCTACAATGAGCAGTTCTTC. As protein: CASSMSGGYNEQFF.

The J gene is TRBJ2-2, the V gene TRBV21-1; the D call of TRBD2 is as the table states it, not checked on the DNA. TRBV21-1 counts as a pseudogene. The CDR3 length is 16 residues. CDR3 nucleotides: TGTGCCAGCAGCAAAGGACTAGCGGGAGACACCGGGGAGCTGTTTTTT. It is translated as CASSKGLAGDTGELFF.

The chain carries TRBV4-2 and TRBJ2-1; D is unresolved. CDR1 and CDR2 (germline): LGHNA, YNFKEQ. V was pared by 0 bases and J by 2 bases, with 8 bases between. There are 15 residues in the CDR3. The CDR3 sequence: CASSQEAGTYNEQFF. The CDR3 DNA reads as TGTGCCAGCAGCCAAGAAGCAGGAACCTACAATGAGCAGTTCTTC.

This clone appeared a few times. This chain connects TRBV7-3 to TRBJ1-2; 8 bases agree with TRBD1. This CDR3 contains 16 residues. Germline V gene sequence: CDR1 SGHTA, CDR2 FQGTGA. With V trimmed by 2 bases and J by 7 bases, 12 bases remained unmatched. CDR3 residues: CASSLGSGQGGRGYTF. CDR3 in DNA: TGTGCCAGCAGCTTAGGGAGCGGACAGGGTGGCCGTGGCTACACCTTC.

The chain has TRBV6-2 or TRBV6-3 and TRBJ2-1, with D possibly being TRBD2 (5 bases). The CDR3 covers 11 residues. The V and J ends lost 5 bases and 12 bases respectively, with 11 bases between them. CDR1 and CDR2 (germline): MNHEY, SVGEGT. The CDR3 coding sequence is TGTGCCAGCAGTGAGCGGCGGATGCAGTTCTTC. Translating gives CASSERRMQFF.

The rearrangement joins TRBV7-8 to TRBJ2-5; 7 bases align to TRBD2. The CDR3 sequence is 16 residues long. The V gene end was trimmed by 5 bases and the J gene end by 4 bases; junction bases not matched to a gene: 13. Germline lookup yields CDR1 SGHVS and CDR2 FQNEAQ. The CDR3 spells CASSPRPGGGIETQYF. In nucleotides, the CDR3 is TGTGCCAGCAGCCCAAGGCCGGGAGGAGGAATAGAGACCCAGTACTTC.

This clone occurred once. The chain's CDR3 is CASSLREFGEQYF. CDR3 nucleotide sequence: TGTGCCAGCAGTTTGAGGGAGTTCGGCGAGCAGTACTTC. The chain uses TRBV12-3 or TRBV12-4 and TRBJ2-7, with D tentatively TRBD2 (5 bases). The CDR3 extends over 13 amino acids. V dropped 3 bases and J dropped 6 bases, with 12 bases sitting between them.

This chain uses TRBV2 with TRBJ1-4; 8 bases align to TRBD1. Germline CDR1 and CDR2: SNHLY and FYNNEI. The junction had 7 bases not matched to a gene; V was cut back by 5 bases and J by 8 bases. The CDR3 is 14 amino acids. This CDR3 reads CASSTGTGLEKLFF. The CDR3 DNA sequence: TGTGCCAGCAGTACCGGGACAGGACTAGAAAAACTGTTTTTT.

The V call is TRBV4-1, the J call TRBJ1-5, with D unclear. V lost 6 bases, J lost 2 bases, and 11 bases lay in between. CDR1 is MGHRA and CDR2 is YSYEKL in the germline V gene. The length of the CDR3 is 14 residues. The CDR3, as DNA: TGCGCCAGCAGGGAGTATGAGGGCAATCAGCCCCAGCATTTT. It specifies CASREYEGNQPQHF.

This clone was counted a single time. V usage is TRBV18 and J usage is TRBJ1-6; a weak D match, TRBD1 (6 bases). The V gene's germline CDR1 is KGHSH and CDR2 LQKENI. Trimming removed 3 bases at V and 7 bases at J, with 13 bases between. There are 15 residues in the CDR3. The CDR3 sequence is CASSPVPGQNSPLHF. DNA of the CDR3: TGTGCCAGCTCACCGGTCCCGGGACAAAATTCACCCCTCCACTTT.

CDR3 in DNA: TGTGCCAGCAGCCCCGACAGGTACTCCTACGAGCAGTACTTC. Translating gives CASSPDRYSYEQYF. The chain employs TRBV7-3 and TRBJ2-7; tentative D call: TRBD1 (6 bases). CDR1 is SGHTA, CDR2 FQGTGA, per germline. The CDR3 has 14 residues. Trimming left V 5 bases short and J 0 bases short, with 11 bases between.

The chain uses TRBV2 and TRBJ2-5, with TRBD2 matching over 9 bases. The germline V gene encodes CDR1 SNHLY and CDR2 FYNNEI. Trimming cost V 3 bases and J 1 base; bases outside gene matches: 6. The CDR3 is made up of 16 amino acids. The CDR3 loop is CASSDLLAGSQETQYF. In nucleotides, the CDR3 is TGTGCCAGCAGTGATTTGCTAGCGGGGTCCCAAGAGACCCAGTACTTC.

The genes are TRBV6-2 or TRBV6-3 and TRBJ2-5; TRBD2 matches 15 bases. The germline CDR1 and CDR2 sequences are MNHEY and SVGEGT. The CDR3 is 17 amino acids. Unmatched junction bases numbered 5, after V lost 4 bases and J lost 2 bases. Here the CDR3 reads CASSSTGLAGGQETQYF. CDR3 coding DNA: TGTGCCAGCAGTTCAACGGGACTAGCGGGAGGACAAGAGACCCAGTACTTC.

This clone was found once. The chain is built from TRBV27 and TRBJ1-3; D gene ambiguous. The CDR3 runs 17 residues. Trimming cost V 0 bases and J 0 bases, with 12 bases left between them. The germline V gene has CDR1 MNHEY and CDR2 SMNVEV (reference sequence). CDR3 sequence reads: CASSLSFRGNSGNTIYF. In nucleotides, the CDR3 is TGTGCCAGCAGTTTATCGTTCAGAGGGAACTCTGGAAACACCATATATTTT.